This TCR beta chain was found in a study of early T cells in non-severe SARS-CoV-2 infection. About this clonotype: Its antigen is unknown. A read error may produce the germline difference seen at one junction end.

The CDR3 covers 18 residues. CDR1 is SGHDN, CDR2 FVKESK, per germline. Tagging with unique molecular identifiers was applied to individual cDNA molecules. TCRdb independently ran MiXCR on the 5' RACE reads; one entry per CDR3 protein. The sample has about 90,000 distinct CDR3 sequences, under 15% seen once. Findings of the study overall: Missing private and CD4 specificities, VDJdb matching favored anti-spike CD8 responses.

Sequenced input: whole blood. This chain uses TRBV14 with TRBJ2-6, with D perhaps assigned TRBD1 or TRBD2 (6 bases each). The TCR originated in an adult who was a healthcare worker with PCR-confirmed SARS-CoV-2 infection or an uninfected control (not recorded which). The CDR3 sequence: CASSQGRQGYPGANVLTF. CDR3 nucleotides: TGTGCCAGCAGTCAAGGGAGGCAGGGGTATCCCGGGGCCAACGTCCTGACTTTC.